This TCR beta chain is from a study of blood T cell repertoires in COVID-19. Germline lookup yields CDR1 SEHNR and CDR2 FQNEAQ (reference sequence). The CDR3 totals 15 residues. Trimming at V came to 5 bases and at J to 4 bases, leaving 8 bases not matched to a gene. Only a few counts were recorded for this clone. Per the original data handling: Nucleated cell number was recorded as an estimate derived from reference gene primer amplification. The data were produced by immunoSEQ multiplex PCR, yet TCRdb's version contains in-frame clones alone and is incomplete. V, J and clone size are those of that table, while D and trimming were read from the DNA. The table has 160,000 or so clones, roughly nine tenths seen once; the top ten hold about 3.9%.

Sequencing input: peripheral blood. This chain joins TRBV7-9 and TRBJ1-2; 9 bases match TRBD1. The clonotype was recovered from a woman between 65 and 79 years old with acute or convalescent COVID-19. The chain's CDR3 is CASSPTWTGAYGYTF. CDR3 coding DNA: TGTGCCAGCAGCCCCACCTGGACAGGGGCCTATGGCTACACCTTC.